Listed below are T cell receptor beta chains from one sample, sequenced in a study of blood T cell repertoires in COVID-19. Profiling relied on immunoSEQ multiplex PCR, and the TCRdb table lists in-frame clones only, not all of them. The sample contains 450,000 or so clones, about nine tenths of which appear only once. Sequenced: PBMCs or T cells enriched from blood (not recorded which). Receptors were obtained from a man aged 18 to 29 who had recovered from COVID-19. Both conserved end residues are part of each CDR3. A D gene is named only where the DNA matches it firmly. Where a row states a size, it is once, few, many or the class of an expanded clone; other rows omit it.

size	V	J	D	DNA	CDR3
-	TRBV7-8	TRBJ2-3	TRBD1	TGTGCCAGCAGCGTAGACAGGGCCACAGATACGCAGTATTTT	CASSVDRATDTQYF
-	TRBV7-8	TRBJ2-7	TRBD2	TGTGCCAGCACCCTTTGGAGCGGGGGGGCATACGAGCAGTACTTC	CASTLWSGGAYEQYF
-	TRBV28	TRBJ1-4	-	TGTGCCAGCAGTGCCTCGACAGGACTTAATGAAAAACTGTTTTTT	CASSASTGLNEKLFF
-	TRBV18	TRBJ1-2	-	TGTGCCAGCTCACCTACACCAGGGCAGGCGGCCTATGGCTACACCTTC	CASSPTPGQAAYGYTF
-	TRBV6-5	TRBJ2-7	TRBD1	TGTGCCAGCAGCAAGGGGACAGGGTACTACGAGCAGTACTTC	CASSKGTGYYEQYF
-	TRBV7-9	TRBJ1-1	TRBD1	TGTGCCAGCAGCTTGGGGGACAGACCGAACACTGAAGCTTTCTTT	CASSLGDRPNTEAFF
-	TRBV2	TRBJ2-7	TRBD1	TGTGCCAGCACCCAGACAGGGCAATCCTACGAGCAGTACTTC	CASTQTGQSYEQYF
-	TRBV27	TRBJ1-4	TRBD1	TGTGCCAGCAGTCTGGGACAGGAGGGTGAAAAACTGTTTTTT	CASSLGQEGEKLFF
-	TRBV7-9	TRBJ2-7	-	TGTGCCAGCAGCCCCCCGCTGGCAGGGAAGTCCACCTACGAGCAGTACTTC	CASSPPLAGKSTYEQYF
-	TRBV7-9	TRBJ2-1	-	TGTGCCAGTACCGATTTCGGGACTCCCAATGAGCAGTTCTTC	CASTDFGTPNEQFF
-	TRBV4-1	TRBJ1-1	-	TGCGCCAGCAGCCAAGCCCGAGGGCGGGACACTGAAGCTTTCTTT	CASSQARGRDTEAFF
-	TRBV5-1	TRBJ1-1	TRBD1	TGCGCCAGCAGCTACACCGGGACAGTGAACACTGAAGCTTTCTTT	CASSYTGTVNTEAFF
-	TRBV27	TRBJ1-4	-	TGTGCCAGCGGGTTGGGGCTGCATGAAAAACTGTTTTTT	CASGLGLHEKLFF
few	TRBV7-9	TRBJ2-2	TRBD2	TGTGCCAGCAGCCAGATCAGCGGGAGGGCCCGGGTCGACACCGGGGAGCTGTTTTTT	CASSQISGRARVDTGELFF
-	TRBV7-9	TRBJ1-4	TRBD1	TGTGCCAGCAGCTTAGGCACCGGGACAGCTAATGAAAAACTGTTTTTT	CASSLGTGTANEKLFF
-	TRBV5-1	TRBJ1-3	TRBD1	TGCGCCAGCAGCCCAGACAGGGGGCAAGAAGCTGGAAACACCATATATTTT	CASSPDRGQEAGNTIYF
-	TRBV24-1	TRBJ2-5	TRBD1	TGTGCCACCACGAACGTATTGAGGGGGCTTGAGACCCAGTACTTC	CATTNVLRGLETQYF
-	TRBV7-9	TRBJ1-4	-	TGTGCCAGCAGCTTAGAACTCCGGGGGGAAAAACTGTTTTTT	CASSLELRGEKLFF
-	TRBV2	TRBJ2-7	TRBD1	TGTGCCAGCAATCCAGGGGGCGCTTACGAGCAGTACTTC	CASNPGGAYEQYF
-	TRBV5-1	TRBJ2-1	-	TGCGCCAGCAGCTTGTCTATGAGCTCCTACAATGAGCAGTTCTTC	CASSLSMSSYNEQFF
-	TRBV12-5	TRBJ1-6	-	TGTGCTAGTGGACCTATTTCCTCACCCCTCCACTTT	CASGPISSPLHF
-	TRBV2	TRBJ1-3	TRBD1	TGTGCCAGCAGCGTCGACAGGGCCTCTGGAAACACCATATATTTT	CASSVDRASGNTIYF
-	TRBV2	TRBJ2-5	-	TGTGCCAGCAGAAGAAGGGACATTCAAGAGACCCAGTACTTC	CASRRRDIQETQYF
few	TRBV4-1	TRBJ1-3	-	TGCGCCAGCAGCCAAGACCACAACCTAGGAGGAAACACCATATATTTT	CASSQDHNLGGNTIYF
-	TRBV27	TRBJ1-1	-	TGTGCCAGCTCCTTCTCGGGGAGGCGGAGTGAAGCTTTCTTT	CASSFSGRRSEAFF
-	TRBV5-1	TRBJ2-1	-	TGCGCCAGCATGATAAGCGGAATCAATGAGCAGTTCTTC	CASMISGINEQFF
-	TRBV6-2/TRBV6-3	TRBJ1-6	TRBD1	TGTGCCAGCAGTATACACCGGGACAGGGTTACTTCACCCCTCCACTTT	CASSIHRDRVTSPLHF
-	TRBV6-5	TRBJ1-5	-	TGTGCCAGCAGTATGCAGGGTTTCCAGCCCCAGCATTTT	CASSMQGFQPQHF
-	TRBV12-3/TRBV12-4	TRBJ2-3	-	TGTGCCAGCAGCCTTATGCGGAAAGATACGCAGTATTTT	CASSLMRKDTQYF
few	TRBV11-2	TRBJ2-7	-	TGTGCCAGCAGCTTAGTTACCCGGGTTTACGAGCAGTACTTC	CASSLVTRVYEQYF
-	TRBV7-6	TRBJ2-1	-	TGTGCCAGCAGCTTACAAGAGGGGGCCTACAATGAGCAGTTCTTC	CASSLQEGAYNEQFF
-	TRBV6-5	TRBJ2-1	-	TGTGCCAGCAGGGCGGGACTGTACAATGAGCAGTTCTTC	CASRAGLYNEQFF
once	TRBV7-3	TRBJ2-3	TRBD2	TGTGCCAGCAGCTTGACTAGCGGGGTGGGAGCAGATACGCAGTATTTT	CASSLTSGVGADTQYF
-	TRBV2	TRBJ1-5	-	TGTGCCAGCCAACTAGAGAATCAGCCCCAGCATTTT	CASQLENQPQHF
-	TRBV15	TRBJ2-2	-	TGTGCCACCAGCAGAGATAATCTAGGGCAGGGCCGCACCGGGGAGCTGTTTTTT	CATSRDNLGQGRTGELFF
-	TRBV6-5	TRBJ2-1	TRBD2	TGTGCCAGCAGTCCGACTAGCGGGAGCTCGAATGAGCAGTTCTTC	CASSPTSGSSNEQFF
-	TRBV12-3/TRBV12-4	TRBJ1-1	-	TGTGCCAGCAGTCTGGGGGGGAGTACTGAAGCTTTCTTT	CASSLGGSTEAFF
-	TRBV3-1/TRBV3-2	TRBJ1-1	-	TGTGCCAGCAGCCAATTGGGGGCCGGTGAAGCTTTCTTT	CASSQLGAGEAFF
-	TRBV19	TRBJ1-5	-	TGTGCCAGTAGTATGGGGGGACTTCGCAATCAGCCCCAGCATTTT	CASSMGGLRNQPQHF
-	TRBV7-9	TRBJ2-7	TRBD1	TGTGCCAGCAGCCCCAGACAGGGAGCCTCCTACGAGCAGTACTTC	CASSPRQGASYEQYF
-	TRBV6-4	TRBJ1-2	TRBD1	TGTGCCAGCAGACGAACTCCGGGACAGGAAGGTGCATACGGCTACACCTTC	CASRRTPGQEGAYGYTF
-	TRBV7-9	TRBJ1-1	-	TGTGCCAGCAGGCCCACGGGGGGGACTGAAGCTTTCTTT	CASRPTGGTEAFF
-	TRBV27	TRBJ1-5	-	TGTGCCAGCAGTTTAGGTCAGGGTCAGCCCCAGCATTTT	CASSLGQGQPQHF
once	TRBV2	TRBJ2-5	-	TGTGCCAGCAGTCCTACAGTGAACCAAGAGACCCAGTACTTC	CASSPTVNQETQYF
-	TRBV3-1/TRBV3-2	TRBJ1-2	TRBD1	TGTGCCAGCAGCCCCTTTGGACAGGTCGTCGATGGCTACACCTTC	CASSPFGQVVDGYTF
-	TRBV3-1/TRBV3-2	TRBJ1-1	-	TGTGCCAGCAGCCCCCTGGGGGCAGGGAGATCGACTGAAGCTTTCTTT	CASSPLGAGRSTEAFF
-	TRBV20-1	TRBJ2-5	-	TGCAGTGCTAGTGCGGGGAGGCTACAAGAGACCCAGTACTTC	CSASAGRLQETQYF
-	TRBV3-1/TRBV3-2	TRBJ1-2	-	TGTGCCAGCAGCCAAGATGACAGCTATGGCTACACCTTC	CASSQDDSYGYTF
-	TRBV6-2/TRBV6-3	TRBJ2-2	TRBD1	TGTGCCAGCAGTTACTCCAGGGGGCGCGAAATCGACACCGGGGAGCTGTTTTTT	CASSYSRGREIDTGELFF
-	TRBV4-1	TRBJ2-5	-	TGCGCCAGCAGCGACGGGATCTCGGGTCAGACCCAGTACTTC	CASSDGISGQTQYF